This T cell receptor beta chain was documented in a study of neurological immune-mediated disorders. This clonotype appeared many times. As yet, its antigen is unknown. MiXCR, applied by TCRdb to the 5' RACE reads, yields one record per CDR3 protein. The sample includes some 41,000 distinct CDR3 sequences, about 2.3% of them seen just once. Study-level results: The highest TCR clonal expansion occurred in HTLV-1-associated myelopathy; multiple sclerosis fell below healthy controls.

V gave up 3 bases and J gave up 6 bases; unmatched junction bases: 11. CDR3 length equals 15 residues. Germline CDR1 and CDR2: DFQATT and SNEGSKA (reference sequence). The TCR was taken from a man aged 25-45 years with multiple sclerosis. The rearrangement joins TRBV20-1 to TRBJ2-3; 8 bases agree with TRBD2. The material sequenced was PBMCs. The CDR3 nucleotides are TGCAGTGCTAGGGCCCCTTTAGCGGGGACGGATACGCAGTATTTT. It yields the protein CSARAPLAGTDTQYF.